Each of the 15 T cell receptor beta chains below was sequenced from the same sample in a study of blood T cell repertoires in COVID-19. Generated by immunoSEQ multiplex PCR, the TCRdb table keeps only in-frame clones and is missing some. Among roughly 160,000 clones listed, 84% were seen once. Sequencing input: peripheral blood. The source is a woman of 80 years or more with COVID-19, enrolled during active disease.

The count of this clone is one. This rearrangement joins TRBV2 to TRBJ1-5; D unclear. V was pared by 4 bases and J by 7 bases, with 11 bases between. The CDR3 contains 13 residues. CDR1 is SNHLY, CDR2 FYNNEI, per germline. The CDR3 reads CASSGPGKQPQHF. DNA for the CDR3: TGTGCCAGCAGTGGGCCAGGTAAACAGCCCCAGCATTTT.

The table lists this clone with a few counts. The V gene is TRBV15, the J gene TRBJ2-2; 7 bases are a match to TRBD2. J was trimmed by 1 base and V by 1 base; bases with no gene match: 3. From germline, CDR1 is LNHNV and CDR2 YYDKDF (reference sequence). The CDR3 consists of 16 residues. CDR3 loop: CATSRVGGGNTGELFF. The DNA for the CDR3 is TGTGCCACCAGCAGAGTTGGCGGGGGGAACACCGGGGAGCTGTTTTTT.

This clone has more than one count but fewer than ten. The chain employs TRBV4-1 and TRBJ1-1; TRBD1 might be the D (5 bases). The ends were cut back, 8 bases at V and 6 bases at J, with 16 bases in the middle. Germline CDR1 reads MGHRA; CDR2 reads YSYEKL. The CDR3 consists of 13 residues. The CDR3 DNA reads as TGCGCCAGCGGCGAGACAGAAAGGGCTGAAGCTTTCTTT. It specifies CASGETERAEAFF.

This chain joins TRBV30 and TRBJ2-5, with D unresolved. V was clipped by 2 bases and J by 0 bases, with 7 bases between them. The CDR3 contains 13 residues. The germline gives CDR1 GTSNPN, CDR2 SVGIG (reference sequence). In nucleotides, the CDR3 is TGTGCCTGGAGTAAAGACTACCAAGAGACCCAGTACTTC. This encodes CAWSKDYQETQYF.

CDR3 DNA sequence: TGTGCCAGTAAATTAGACAGGTTCAATGAGCAGTTCTTC. Its translation: CASKLDRFNEQFF. This rearrangement joins TRBV19 to TRBJ2-1; tentatively, D is TRBD1 (6 bases). The V gene's germline CDR1 is LNHDA and CDR2 SQIVND (reference sequence). With 7 bases removed from V and 6 bases from J, the gap between germline ends came to 13 bases. The CDR3 loop spans 13 amino acids.

The chain employs TRBV9 and TRBJ1-2; D is possibly TRBD1 (5 bases). V was clipped by 0 bases and J by 5 bases, with 17 bases between them. CDR3 length: 16 amino acids. Germline CDR1 and CDR2: SGDLS and YYNGEE. The CDR3 sequence: CASSVAAGGIPYGYTF. The CDR3, as DNA: TGTGCCAGCAGCGTAGCCGCGGGGGGGATTCCATATGGCTACACCTTC.

The chain links TRBV6-6 to TRBJ1-1; 9 bases are shared with TRBD1. Germline V CDR1 and CDR2: MNHNY, SVGAGI (reference sequence). V shed 8 bases, J shed 4 bases, and the junction held 8 bases outside the gene matches. The CDR3 is 14 amino acids. CDR3 sequence: CASGDRAMGTEAFF. In nucleotides, the CDR3 is TGTGCCAGCGGGGACAGGGCGATGGGCACTGAAGCTTTCTTT.

CDR3 protein: CASSSPSTDTQYF. DNA for the CDR3: TGTGCCAGCAGTTCCCCTAGCACAGATACGCAGTATTTT. The chain couples TRBV6-5 to TRBJ2-3; D remains ambiguous. Looked up from germline, CDR1 is MNHEY and CDR2 is SVGAGI. The CDR3 covers 13 residues. The V and J ends lost 4 bases and 0 bases respectively, with 5 bases between them.

The chain uses TRBV14 and TRBJ2-7; D may be TRBD1 (5 bases). This CDR3 contains 14 residues. Per germline, CDR1 SGHDN and CDR2 FVKESK. The germline V and J ends were trimmed by 5 bases and 4 bases, with 15 bases remaining between them. The CDR3 is CASSYTTGSYEQYF. CDR3 nucleotides: TGTGCCAGCAGCTACACAACAGGATCGTACGAGCAGTACTTC.

V is TRBV2 and J is TRBJ2-7; maybe TRBD2 (6 bases). V was pared by 3 bases and J by 6 bases, with 15 bases between. This CDR3 contains 14 residues. From germline, CDR1 is SNHLY and CDR2 FYNNEI. The CDR3 nucleotides read TGTGCCAGCAGTGATCGAGGAGGGACTGTCGAGCAGTACTTC. It specifies CASSDRGGTVEQYF.

This chain connects TRBV18 to TRBJ2-5; D is perhaps TRBD1 (6 bases). The V end was cut by 1 base, the J end by 7 bases, with 16 bases between. The CDR3 sequence is 15 residues long. The germline V gene encodes CDR1 KGHSH and CDR2 LQKENI. CDR3 DNA: TGTGCCAGCTCACCACTTGGGTGGGGGCCGTCGACCCAGTACTTC. Translation: CASSPLGWGPSTQYF.

This clone has a single count. The V gene is TRBV5-4, the J gene TRBJ2-1, with 11 bases lining up with TRBD2. This CDR3 comprises 17 residues. From germline, CDR1 is SGHNT and CDR2 YYREEE (reference sequence). V dropped 0 bases and J dropped 4; count of bases not matched to a gene: 6. The DNA of the CDR3 is TGTGCCAGCAGCTTGGAGTTGGGACTAGCGGCATACAATGAGCAGTTCTTC. Its translation: CASSLELGLAAYNEQFF.

The V call is TRBV6-5, the J call TRBJ1-2; D unresolved. V lost 4 bases and J 5 bases, leaving 14 bases between the germline ends. This CDR3 spans 14 amino acids. The germline CDR1 and CDR2 sequences are MNHEY and SVGAGI. In DNA, the CDR3 is TGTGCCAGCAGTTCGATAATGAGCGCATATGGCTACACCTTC. Residues: CASSSIMSAYGYTF.

The gene calls are TRBV5-5 and TRBJ1-2; D not certain. V gave up 1 base and J gave up 4 bases, with 5 bases separating them. This CDR3 comprises 12 residues. Looked up from germline, CDR1 is SGHKS and CDR2 is YYEKEE (reference sequence). Here the CDR3 reads CASSLYGYGYTF. In DNA form, the CDR3 reads TGTGCCAGCAGCTTGTACGGCTATGGCTACACCTTC.

This clone was seen a single time. This rearrangement joins TRBV20-1 to TRBJ1-2, with D perhaps matching TRBD1 (5 bases). CDR1 and CDR2 (germline): DFQATT, SNEGSKA (reference sequence). CDR3 length equals 13 residues. V was shortened by 3 bases and J by 7 bases, with 15 bases between the two germline ends. CDR3 nucleotides: TGCAGTGCTAGTACGGGGGGGTCTCGTGGCTACACCTTC. Its translation is CSASTGGSRGYTF.